This T cell receptor (beta chain) derives from a study of shared clonotypes between healthy human individuals. Donors, healthy HIV-negative adults, lacked recent acute infections or vaccinations. Both subsets, CD45RA+ naive and CD45RA-negative memory, were split from the CD4+ cells. Findings of the study overall: Estimated clonotype richness was generally higher in naive than memory subsets. Clonotypes shared by all four sorted-subset donors had higher generation probabilities than non-shared clonotypes.

Turning to this clone: Its specificity is unknown.

The CDR3 length is 19 residues. The V gene's germline CDR1 is LGHNA and CDR2 YNFKEQ. V trimming: 4 bases; J trimming: 0 bases; junction bases outside the gene matches: 8. Profiled with immunoSEQ multiplex PCR; TCRdb holds only in-frame clones, not every one. The data show approximately 2.1 million clones, about 92% seen once. The TCR sequence derives from a young man in good health. Some clones in this sample may be carry-over from other donors' samples. The material sequenced was naive CD4+ T cells from PBMCs. Subset noted: CD45RA+ positively selected. V is TRBV4-2 and J is TRBJ2-3; 15 positions agree with TRBD2. The CDR3, as DNA: TGTGCCAGCAGCCCGCGGACTAGCGGGAGGGGATTTAGCACAGATACGCAGTATTTT. The encoded protein is CASSPRTSGRGFSTDTQYF.